Below are 6 T cell receptor beta chains sequenced from a single sample in a study of shared clonotypes between healthy human individuals. Assay used: immunoSEQ multiplex PCR; TCRdb lists only in-frame clones, some missing. The repertoire has around 2,100,000 clones, approximately 94% of them found once; the top ten carry roughly 1%. Naive CD8 cells comprised CD45RO-negative, CCR7-positively selected cells, excluding terminally differentiated effector memory CD45RA+ cells. Material for sequencing was naive CD8+ T cells sorted from blood. Receptor source: a man aged 18 to 29 in good health.

The gene calls are TRBV7-8 and TRBJ2-1; 13 bases align to TRBD2. V shed 3 bases, J shed 7 bases, and the junction held 6 bases outside the gene matches. Germline V gene data show CDR1 as SGHVS and CDR2 as FQNEAQ. The CDR3 totals 16 residues. CDR3 region: CASSFGLAGAVNEQFF. The CDR3 DNA is TGTGCCAGCAGCTTTGGACTAGCGGGAGCGGTTAATGAGCAGTTCTTC.

The CDR3 loop reads CSVGQTFPYF. CDR3 in DNA: TGCAGCGTCGGACAAACCTTCCCGTACTTC. This rearrangement joins TRBV29-1 to TRBJ2-5, with D tentatively TRBD1 (5 bases). The V end lost 6 bases, the J end lost 13 bases, and 15 bases lay between the germline ends. The germline V gene encodes CDR1 SQVTM and CDR2 ANQGSEA. The CDR3 spans 10 residues.

The chain uses TRBV14 and TRBJ2-7; D unresolved. This CDR3 spans 16 amino acids. Germline V gene lookup returns CDR1 SGHDN and CDR2 FVKESK. V gave up 4 bases and J gave up 2 bases, with 18 bases separating them. In DNA, the CDR3 is TGTGCCAGCAGCCCCCCTATAGGCCTCGAGGCCTACGAGCAGTACTTC. The encoded protein is CASSPPIGLEAYEQYF.

The rearrangement links TRBV7-9 to TRBJ2-5, with 8 bases identical to TRBD2. Germline V lookup: CDR1 SEHNR, CDR2 FQNEAQ (reference sequence). This CDR3 has 14 amino acids. V was pared by 5 bases and J by 5 bases, with 7 bases of the junction left unmatched. The CDR3 DNA follows: TGTGCCAGCAGCCAGGGACTAGAGGGGGAGACCCAGTACTTC. Its protein is CASSQGLEGETQYF.

The chain has TRBV4-3 and TRBJ2-7; 9 nucleotides agree with TRBD2. The CDR3 covers 16 residues. Germline values: CDR1 LGHNA, CDR2 YSLEER. Trimming at V came to 0 bases and at J to 4 bases, leaving 7 bases not matched to a gene. In nucleotides, the CDR3 is TGCGCCAGCAGCCAAGAGTCGCTAGCGGGAATATACGAGCAGTACTTC. Its protein product is CASSQESLAGIYEQYF.

This clone appeared a few times. The CDR3 DNA follows: TGTGCCAGCAGCTTAGGTGAACTTTATGGCTACACCTTC. It specifies CASSLGELYGYTF. The V call is TRBV7-9, the J call TRBJ1-2; D remains ambiguous. V dropped 1 base and J dropped 5 bases, with 8 bases sitting between them. Looked up from germline, CDR1 is SEHNR and CDR2 is FQNEAQ (reference sequence). This CDR3 region has 13 residues.